The next 8 T cell receptor beta chains were all read from a single sample in a study of persistence of HIV-infected CD4 T cells. Cells were stimulated with CMV-infected fibroblast lysates at roughly 10 ug/mL. CD40L/CD69 double-negative CD45RO-high memory CD4+ T cells were collected. What these receptors recognize is not known. The libraries were made with immunoSEQ version 4 in survey mode. The method was immunoSEQ multiplex PCR; TCRdb's version includes in-frame clones alone and lacks a portion of them. The sample shows about 28,000 clones, almost 85% of them seen only once. Here the sequenced sample was CD4+ T cells sorted from PBMCs after approximately 20-hour stimulation, taken from a patient who received antiretroviral therapy. These receptors all stem from an adult man with HIV who was CMV-seropositive.

CDR3 amino acids: CASSSSGTGVYTF. In DNA form, the CDR3 reads TGTGCCAGCAGTTCCTCCGGGACAGGGGTCTACACCTTC. This chain joins TRBV28 and TRBJ1-2; 10 bases line up with TRBD1. This CDR3 region has 13 residues. The junction had 6 bases not matched to a gene; V was cut back by 4 bases and J by 10 bases. The germline gives CDR1 MDHEN, CDR2 SYDVKM.

The chain recombines TRBV3-1 (or the pseudogene TRBV3-2) with TRBJ2-5; D ambiguous. V was shortened by 1 base and J by 5 bases, with 14 bases between the two germline ends. Germline V CDR1 and CDR2: LGHDT, YNNKEL (reference sequence). This CDR3 spans 15 amino acids. CDR3 bases: TGTGCCAGCAGCCAAGTAAGGAGCCCCCTGGAGACCCAGTACTTC. It codes for CASSQVRSPLETQYF.

The V call is TRBV2, the J call TRBJ2-2; 10 nucleotides match TRBD2. V lost 10 bases, J lost 2 bases, and 10 bases stayed unmatched. Germline V gives CDR1 SNHLY, CDR2 FYNNEI. CDR3 size: 16 residues. The chain's CDR3 is CATFLAGEVNTGELFF. CDR3 in DNA: TGTGCCACCTTTCTAGCGGGGGAGGTAAACACCGGGGAGCTGTTTTTT.

The V and J genes are TRBV11-1 and TRBJ2-1; no firm D call. Germline V gene lookup returns CDR1 SGHAT and CDR2 FQDESV (reference sequence). The CDR3 covers 12 residues. V lost 5 bases to trimming and J lost 8 bases, with 10 bases between them. The CDR3 DNA reads TGTGCCAGCAGCGACCCGTACGATGAGCAGTTCTTC. It codes for CASSDPYDEQFF. The full variable domain, with the rest looked up from reference TRBV11-1 and TRBJ2-1, is EAEVAQSPRYKITEKSQAVAFWCDPISGHATLYWYRQILGQGPELLVQFQDESVVDDSQLPKDRFSAERLKGVDSTLKIQPAELGDSAMYLCASSDPYDEQFFGPGTRLTVL.

This chain uses TRBV28 with TRBJ2-3; no clear D. The germline gives CDR1 MDHEN, CDR2 SYDVKM. Trimming pared 4 bases from V and 6 bases from J, leaving 17 bases between. The CDR3 length is 15 residues. CDR3 coding DNA: TGTGCCAGCAGTTCGCGCCAACGGGCAGGTGATACGCAGTATTTT. Its protein product is CASSSRQRAGDTQYF. The full variable domain, with the rest looked up from reference TRBV28 and TRBJ2-3, is DVKVTQSSRYLVKRTGEKVFLECVQDMDHENMFWYRQDPGLGLRLIYFSYDVKMKEKGDIPEGYSVSREKKERFSLILESASTNQTSMYLCASSSRQRAGDTQYFGPGTRLTVL.

The chain couples TRBV18 to TRBJ1-2, with 7 bases lining up with TRBD1. The CDR3 covers 16 residues. V was pared by 3 bases and J by 0 bases, with 7 bases of the junction left unmatched. The germline V gene encodes CDR1 KGHSH and CDR2 LQKENI. The CDR3 DNA reads as TGTGCCAGCTCACCCTACCCTGGGACAGCTAACTATGGCTACACCTTC. Translating it yields CASSPYPGTANYGYTF.

This chain links TRBV10-3 with TRBJ2-1; 10 bases line up with TRBD1. This CDR3 is built from 14 residues. Germline CDR1 and CDR2: ENHRY and SYGVKD. V was clipped by 6 bases and J by 7 bases; unmatched bases: 6. CDR3 DNA: TGTGCCATCAGGGGGGACAGGGGTGAAAATGAGCAGTTCTTC. Amino acids: CAIRGDRGENEQFF.

This clone showed up just a few times. The V and J genes are TRBV7-8 and TRBJ2-1; the D gene is possibly TRBD2 (7 bases). This CDR3 has 16 amino acids. V lost 0 bases to trimming and J lost 2 bases, with 11 bases between them. The germline CDR1 and CDR2 sequences are SGHVS and FQNEAQ. The CDR3 sequence is CASSLAGGGPYNEQFF. CDR3 nucleotides: TGTGCCAGCAGCTTAGCGGGCGGGGGCCCCTACAATGAGCAGTTCTTC. The variable domain in full, completed from reference TRBV7-8 and TRBJ2-1, reads GAGVSQSPRYKVAKRGQDVALRCDPISGHVSLFWYQQALGQGPEFLTYFQNEAQLDKSGLPSDRFFAERPEGSVSTLKIQRTQQEDSAVYLCASSLAGGGPYNEQFFGPGTRLTVL.